These 8 T cell receptor beta chains were sequenced from one sample in a study of T cells in Graves' hyperthyroidism and ophthalmopathy. TCR beta CDR3 regions were amplified from RNA. Primed by the HTBI set, a first-round RT-PCR was run on the TCR CDR3. TCRdb passed the multiplex PCR reads through MiXCR, listing each CDR3 protein once. The sample lists fewer than 350,000 distinct CDR3 sequences, approximately 19% occurring once. Sequencing used blood. The receptors derive from a man in his forties or fifties with Graves' ophthalmopathy.

This clonotype was observed at least ten times. The V call is TRBV3-1, the J call TRBJ1-2; 11 bases align to TRBD1. Germline V gene data show CDR1 as LGHDT and CDR2 as YNNKEL (reference sequence). The CDR3 extends over 12 amino acids. V lost 8 bases to trimming and J lost 6 bases; unmatched junction nucleotides: 2. The CDR3 DNA is TGTGCCAGCGGACAGGGGGCTAATGGCTACACCTTC. Its translation is CASGQGANGYTF.

This clonotype has only a few counts. The V call is TRBV18, the J call TRBJ2-5, with D uncertain. Trimming removed 9 bases from V and 2 bases from J, with 16 bases in between. CDR1 and CDR2 (germline): KGHSH, LQKENI. The CDR3 is 14 amino acids. CDR3 protein: CASSSLGPQETQYF. Here the CDR3 DNA reads TGTGCCAGTAGTTCCCTGGGCCCACAAGAGACCCAGTACTTC.

The chain employs TRBV15 and TRBJ2-5; no clear D gene. The CDR3 runs 12 residues. Trimming removed 5 bases at V and 4 bases at J, with 8 bases between. Germline V gene lookup returns CDR1 LNHNV and CDR2 YYDKDF (reference sequence). The CDR3 sequence is CATSVGIETQYF. The CDR3 DNA reads TGTGCCACCAGCGTAGGGATAGAGACCCAGTACTTC.

This clonotype showed up just a few times. This chain connects TRBV2 to TRBJ2-5; TRBD2 aligns across 9 bases. This CDR3 contains 18 residues. Trimming took 5 bases from V and 1 from J; bases not matched to a gene: 14. CDR1 is SNHLY, CDR2 FYNNEI, per germline. The CDR3 DNA reads as TGTGCCAGCAGTCAGGAGATAGGGACTAGCCTACTCCAAGAGACCCAGTACTTC. It codes for CASSQEIGTSLLQETQYF.

This clonotype was detected many times. The rearrangement uses TRBV13 and TRBJ2-2; a weak D match, TRBD2 (5 bases). Trimming pared 4 bases from V and 2 bases from J, leaving 8 bases between. This CDR3 comprises 14 residues. From germline, CDR1 is PRHDT and CDR2 FYEKMQ (reference sequence). CDR3 coding DNA: TGTGCCAGCAGCTATGGGAGAAACACCGGGGAGCTGTTTTTT. This sequence encodes CASSYGRNTGELFF.

This chain uses TRBV9 with TRBJ2-7; TRBD2 agrees at 9 bases. The CDR3 has 16 amino acids. CDR1 SGDLS and CDR2 YYNGEE come from the germline V gene. With 0 bases clipped from V and 0 bases from J, the junction kept 4 bases outside the gene matches. CDR3 bases: TGTGCCAGCAGCGTAGGAGGGACTAGCAACTCCTACGAGCAGTACTTC. Residues: CASSVGGTSNSYEQYF.

This clonotype has just a few counts. The rearrangement uses TRBV27 and TRBJ1-4; maybe TRBD1 (6 bases). This CDR3 has 15 residues. CDR1 MNHEY and CDR2 SMNVEV come from the germline V gene (reference sequence). V lost 5 bases, J lost 8 bases, and 18 bases lay in between. Here the CDR3 DNA reads TGTGCCAGCAGTCCCCACACAGGGCCTCGGGAAAAACTGTTTTTT. It translates to CASSPHTGPREKLFF.

V and J are TRBV29-1 and TRBJ2-1, with TRBD2 matching 9 bases. V lost 7 bases, J lost 0 bases, and 7 bases stayed unmatched. The CDR3 spans 15 residues. The V gene's germline CDR1 is SQVTM and CDR2 ANQGSEA. The CDR3 DNA reads as TGCAGCGGGCTTAGCGGGGGAGTCTCCTACAATGAGCAGTTCTTC. Residues: CSGLSGGVSYNEQFF.